These T cell receptor beta chains were read from a single sample in a study of blood T cell repertoires in COVID-19. TCRdb keeps only in-frame clones here, not all; method: immunoSEQ multiplex PCR. The sample records hundreds of thousands of clones, roughly 85% being singletons. The sample consisted of peripheral blood. All receptors derive from a man aged 50-60 years with active or convalescent COVID-19. CDR3s include the opening cysteine and the closing phenylalanine or tryptophan. The D gene is left open where the match is weak. Clone size is stated in some rows and not others, as once, few, many or a class when expanded.

size	D	V	J	CDR3	DNA
NA	TRBD2	TRBV5-1	TRBJ2-1	CASSSGRAFDEQFF	TGCGCCAGCAGCAGCGGGAGGGCTTTCGATGAGCAGTTCTTC
NA	TRBD1	TRBV4-3	TRBJ1-2	CASSHRTGAISYTF	TGCGCCAGCAGCCACCGGACAGGGGCGATCAGCTACACCTTC
few	NA	TRBV5-1	TRBJ1-5	CASSLTGLSNQPQHF	TGCGCCAGCAGCTTGACAGGGCTAAGCAATCAGCCCCAGCATTTT
NA	TRBD1	TRBV19	TRBJ2-7	CASSPGQGSSYEQYF	TGTGCCAGTAGCCCGGGACAGGGGTCCTCCTACGAGCAGTACTTC
NA	NA	TRBV7-3	TRBJ2-1	CASSPAGLSGRNEQFF	TGTGCCAGCAGCCCGGCGGGGTTGTCGGGAAGGAATGAGCAGTTCTTC
NA	TRBD1	TRBV14	TRBJ2-2	CASSQGQLDTGELFF	TGTGCCAGCAGCCAGGGACAGTTAGACACCGGGGAGCTGTTTTTT
NA	NA	TRBV10-1	TRBJ2-3	CASSNEAGTQYF	TGCGCCAGCAGTAACGAGGCGGGTACGCAGTATTTT
NA	NA	TRBV6-5	TRBJ1-2	CASNNGTNLQLGYTF	TGTGCCAGCAACAATGGGACAAACCTTCAGCTTGGCTACACCTTC
NA	NA	TRBV4-2	TRBJ2-1	CASSQDSVIYNEQFF	TGTGCCAGCAGCCAAGATTCGGTCATATACAATGAGCAGTTCTTC
NA	NA	TRBV6-4	TRBJ2-3	CASRQDYDRPDTQYF	TGTGCCAGCAGACAGGACTACGATCGACCAGATACGCAGTATTTT
few	TRBD1	TRBV7-2	TRBJ1-1	CASSRLTGDTEAFF	TGTGCCAGCAGCCGTTTGACAGGGGACACTGAAGCTTTCTTT
once	TRBD1	TRBV5-1	TRBJ1-1	CASSNGTGKTEAFF	TGCGCCAGCAGCAACGGGACAGGGAAGACTGAAGCTTTCTTT
NA	NA	TRBV30	TRBJ1-6	CAWTDQGTSNSPLHF	TGTGCCTGGACCGATCAGGGGACATCAAACTCACCCCTCCACTTT
NA	TRBD1	TRBV5-4	TRBJ1-1	CASSRGQGSEAFF	TGTGCCAGCAGCCGCGGACAGGGCTCTGAAGCTTTCTTT
once	NA	TRBV19	TRBJ2-2	CASSTRRGAGTGELFF	TGTGCCAGTAGTACTAGGAGGGGCGCGGGGACCGGGGAGCTGTTTTTT
NA	TRBD1	TRBV7-9	TRBJ1-2	CASSWGQGAFPTGYTF	TGTGCCAGCAGCTGGGGACAGGGGGCCTTCCCCACTGGCTACACCTTC
NA	TRBD2	TRBV5-4	TRBJ2-2	CASSLETSGVNTGELFF	TGTGCCAGCAGCTTGGAAACGAGCGGGGTGAACACCGGGGAGCTGTTTTTT
NA	NA	TRBV6-5	TRBJ1-1	CASSEELGDTEAFF	TGTGCCAGCAGCGAGGAGCTAGGGGACACTGAAGCTTTCTTT
NA	NA	TRBV5-8	TRBJ1-4	CASSPEAGVEEKLFF	TGTGCCAGCAGCCCCGAGGCAGGGGTAGAGGAAAAACTGTTTTTT
NA	NA	TRBV7-8	TRBJ1-1	CASSLQRAVNTEAFF	TGTGCCAGCAGCTTACAGCGGGCTGTGAACACTGAAGCTTTCTTT
NA	TRBD2	TRBV19	TRBJ2-5	CASSIPGGRETQYF	TGTGCCAGTAGTATTCCGGGGGGTCGAGAGACCCAGTACTTC
NA	NA	TRBV7-9	TRBJ1-1	CASSQGRNTEAFF	TGTGCCAGCAGCCAGGGGAGGAACACTGAAGCTTTCTTT
NA	NA	TRBV5-5	TRBJ2-1	CASRMEDLAYNEQFF	TGTGCCAGCAGAATGGAGGATTTAGCCTACAATGAGCAGTTCTTC
NA	TRBD1	TRBV11-3	TRBJ2-1	CASSLRGPPYNEQFF	TGTGCCAGCAGCTTGAGGGGGCCGCCCTACAATGAGCAGTTCTTC
NA	TRBD2	TRBV29-1	TRBJ2-3	CSVGGTSGGPSTDTQYF	TGCAGCGTTGGAGGGACTAGCGGTGGACCTAGCACAGATACGCAGTATTTT
few	TRBD1	TRBV29-1	TRBJ1-2	CSVTGGARGYTF	TGCAGCGTTACAGGGGGGGCGAGGGGCTACACCTTC
NA	TRBD1	TRBV30	TRBJ1-6	CAWSFRGGLGDSPLHF	TGTGCCTGGAGTTTCAGAGGGGGCCTGGGGGATTCACCCCTCCACTTT
NA	NA	TRBV15	TRBJ1-2	CATSRDPHNNYGYTF	TGTGCCACCAGCAGAGATCCACACAATAACTATGGCTACACCTTC
NA	TRBD2	TRBV5-1	TRBJ2-7	CASSSGGSTRFFSYEQYF	TGCGCCAGCAGCTCGGGAGGCAGTACCCGCTTTTTTTCCTACGAGCAGTACTTC
NA	NA	TRBV14	TRBJ2-5	CASSQESPGVETQYF	TGTGCCAGCAGCCAAGAATCACCGGGGGTGGAGACCCAGTACTTC
NA	TRBD1	TRBV6-6	TRBJ2-3	CASSYGQGYADTQYF	TGTGCCAGCAGTTACGGACAGGGTTACGCAGATACGCAGTATTTT
NA	NA	TRBV11-2	TRBJ1-1	CASSLDLGLNTEAFF	TGTGCCAGCAGCTTAGATCTCGGTCTTAACACTGAAGCTTTCTTT
NA	NA	TRBV19	TRBJ2-1	CASSIVGRSYNEQFF	TGTGCCAGTAGTATAGTGGGGCGCTCCTACAATGAGCAGTTCTTC
NA	TRBD1	TRBV7-2	TRBJ1-5	CASSTGQAGNQPQHF	TGTGCCAGCAGCACGGGACAGGCGGGGAATCAGCCCCAGCATTTT
once	TRBD1	TRBV10-3	TRBJ2-5	CAISGGQAGSETQYF	TGTGCCATCAGTGGGGGACAGGCGGGATCAGAGACCCAGTACTTC
NA	NA	TRBV5-1	TRBJ2-3	CASSEKGGDTQYF	TGCGCCAGCAGCGAGAAAGGCGGGGATACGCAGTATTTT
few	NA	TRBV4-3	TRBJ1-2	CASSLNGAQRNYGYTF	TGCGCCAGCAGCCTAAATGGGGCCCAACGGAACTATGGCTACACCTTC
NA	NA	TRBV7-3	TRBJ1-2	CASSRFDLQGSYGYTF	TGTGCCAGCAGCCGATTTGACCTCCAGGGATCCTATGGCTACACCTTC
once	NA	TRBV19	TRBJ1-5	CASRDVGGSNQPQHF	TGTGCCAGTAGGGACGTGGGGGGTAGCAATCAGCCCCAGCATTTT
NA	NA	TRBV24-1	TRBJ2-2	CATSDRPYTSGSSNTGELFF	TGTGCCACCAGTGATCGCCCCTATACTTCCGGGTCCTCGAACACCGGGGAGCTGTTTTTT
NA	NA	TRBV15	TRBJ1-1	CATSPVGGITEAFF	TGTGCCACCAGCCCCGTTGGGGGGATCACTGAAGCTTTCTTT
NA	TRBD2	TRBV5-1	TRBJ2-2	CASSPASGNTGELFF	TGCGCCAGCAGCCCCGCTAGCGGGAACACCGGGGAGCTGTTTTTT
NA	TRBD1	TRBV27	TRBJ2-1	CASSIDRAYNEQFF	TGTGCCAGCAGTATAGACAGGGCGTACAATGAGCAGTTCTTC
once	TRBD1	TRBV10-2	TRBJ1-2	CASRAGTGIIYGYTF	TGCGCCAGCCGTGCGGGGACAGGGATAATCTATGGCTACACCTTC
NA	TRBD2	TRBV12-3/TRBV12-4	TRBJ2-1	CASSSGLAGQYVF	TGTGCCAGCAGTTCAGGACTAGCGGGACAGTATGTCTTC
NA	TRBD2	TRBV11-2	TRBJ2-1	CASSLEVAGSLFNEQFF	TGTGCCAGCAGCTTAGAGGTAGCGGGGAGTTTGTTCAATGAGCAGTTCTTC
NA	TRBD1	TRBV5-4	TRBJ2-2	CASSTRDRGPGELFF	TGTGCCAGCAGCACCCGGGACAGGGGTCCCGGGGAGCTGTTTTTT
NA	NA	TRBV18	TRBJ2-7	CASSLQGPSYEQYF	TGTGCCAGCTCATTACAGGGCCCCTCCTACGAGCAGTACTTC
NA	TRBD2	TRBV7-2	TRBJ2-7	CASSPSGTFYEQYF	TGTGCCAGCAGCCCTAGCGGAACCTTCTACGAGCAGTACTTC
NA	NA	TRBV7-6	TRBJ2-5	CASSLGGQGGETQYF	TGTGCCAGCAGCCTAGGGGGGCAGGGCGGTGAGACCCAGTACTTC
few	NA	TRBV11-3	TRBJ1-1	CASSLDGTGPNTEAFF	TGTGCCAGCAGCTTAGATGGTACAGGGCCAAACACTGAAGCTTTCTTT
NA	TRBD2	TRBV9	TRBJ2-7	CASSPQLAGGKEQYF	TGTGCCAGCAGCCCCCAGCTAGCGGGAGGAAAAGAGCAGTACTTC
many	NA	TRBV28	TRBJ2-7	CASRFYGEQYF	TGTGCCAGCAGGTTCTATGGCGAGCAGTACTTC